This T cell receptor beta chain was captured by sequencing in a study of regulatory T cells in long-lasting Graves disease. About the study: Antithyroid drug exposure in newly diagnosed Graves' patients had lasted under 3 months.

Many counts were recorded for this clonotype. Its matching antigen is unknown. Libraries of TCR beta came from iRepertoire HTBI primers plus Arm-PCR of CDR3 regions. TCRdb used MiXCR to reprocess the multiplex PCR reads, holding one entry per CDR3 protein. The sample shows fewer than 350,000 distinct CDR3 sequences, approximately 20% of them seen only once. Study conclusions and caveats: Lower TCR diversity characterized persistent Graves' patients relative to newly diagnosed patients.

As for time point: newly diagnosed GD, antithyroid drugs for less than 3 months. PBMCs were the source of the RNA used for TCR sequencing. Looked up from germline, CDR1 is MGHRA and CDR2 is YSYEKL. The ends were cut back, 3 bases at V and 5 bases at J, with 13 bases in the middle. The CDR3 is 14 residues long. V and J are TRBV4-1 and TRBJ2-5, with D possibly TRBD2 on 5 matching bases. The sequence was obtained from a female donor with Graves disease. Source: peripheral blood mononuclear cells (PBMCs), taken at new diagnosis, from a patient treated with antithyroid drugs. The CDR3 is CASSHLRGMETQYF. The CDR3, as DNA: TGCGCCAGCAGCCACCTCCGAGGGATGGAGACCCAGTACTTC.